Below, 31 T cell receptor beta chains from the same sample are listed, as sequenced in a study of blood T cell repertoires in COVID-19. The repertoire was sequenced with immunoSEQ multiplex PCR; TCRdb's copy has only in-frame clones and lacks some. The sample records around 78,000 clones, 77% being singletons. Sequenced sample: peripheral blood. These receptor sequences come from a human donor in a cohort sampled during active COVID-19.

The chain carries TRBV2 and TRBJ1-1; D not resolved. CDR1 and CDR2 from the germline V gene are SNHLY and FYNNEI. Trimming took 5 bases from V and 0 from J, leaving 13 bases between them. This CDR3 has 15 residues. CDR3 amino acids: CASSLRGTMNTEAFF. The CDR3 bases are TGTGCCAGCAGTCTCCGCGGAACAATGAACACTGAAGCTTTCTTT.

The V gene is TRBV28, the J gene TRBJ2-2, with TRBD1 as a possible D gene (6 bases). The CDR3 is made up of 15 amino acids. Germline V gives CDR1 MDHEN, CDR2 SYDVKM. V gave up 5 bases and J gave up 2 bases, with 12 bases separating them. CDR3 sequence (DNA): TGTGCCAGCAGTCAAACAGGGTTCAACACCGGGGAGCTGTTTTTT. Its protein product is CASSQTGFNTGELFF.

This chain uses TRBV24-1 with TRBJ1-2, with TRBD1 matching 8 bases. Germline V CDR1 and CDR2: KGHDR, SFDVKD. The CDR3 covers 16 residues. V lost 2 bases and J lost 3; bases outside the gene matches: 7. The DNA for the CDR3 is TGTGCCACCAGTGATTCATACACAGGGGGTGACTATGGCTACACCTTC. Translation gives CATSDSYTGGDYGYTF.

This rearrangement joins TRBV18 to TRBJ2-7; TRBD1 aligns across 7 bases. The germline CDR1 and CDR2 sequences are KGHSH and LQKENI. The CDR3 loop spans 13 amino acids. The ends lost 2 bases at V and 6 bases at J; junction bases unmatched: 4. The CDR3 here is CASSPGSGGEQYF. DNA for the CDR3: TGTGCCAGCTCACCAGGTTCAGGGGGCGAGCAGTACTTC.

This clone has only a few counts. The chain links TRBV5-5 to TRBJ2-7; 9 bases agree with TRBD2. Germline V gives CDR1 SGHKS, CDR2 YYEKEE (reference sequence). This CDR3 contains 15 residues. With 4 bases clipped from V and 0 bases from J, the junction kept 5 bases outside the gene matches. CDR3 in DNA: TGTGCCAGCAGCCAGAGCGGGGGGAGCTCCTACGAGCAGTACTTC. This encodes CASSQSGGSSYEQYF.

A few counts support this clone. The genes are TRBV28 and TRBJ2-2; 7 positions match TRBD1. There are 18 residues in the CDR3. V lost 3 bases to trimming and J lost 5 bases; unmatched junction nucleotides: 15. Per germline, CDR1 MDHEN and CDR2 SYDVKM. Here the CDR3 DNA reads TGTGCCAGCAGTTTTGGTCGCTCTGGGACAGCCAAAACCGGGGAGCTGTTTTTT. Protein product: CASSFGRSGTAKTGELFF. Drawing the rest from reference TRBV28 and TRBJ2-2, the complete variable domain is DVKVTQSSRYLVKRTGEKVFLECVQDMDHENMFWYRQDPGLGLRLIYFSYDVKMKEKGDIPEGYSVSREKKERFSLILESASTNQTSMYLCASSFGRSGTAKTGELFFGEGSRLTVL.

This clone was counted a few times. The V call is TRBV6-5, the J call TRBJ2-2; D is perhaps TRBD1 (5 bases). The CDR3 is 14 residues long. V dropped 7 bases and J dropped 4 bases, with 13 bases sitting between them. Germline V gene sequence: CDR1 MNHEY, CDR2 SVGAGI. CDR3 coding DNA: TGTGCCAGCATTGCAGGGATGGGCACCGGGGAGCTGTTTTTT. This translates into CASIAGMGTGELFF.

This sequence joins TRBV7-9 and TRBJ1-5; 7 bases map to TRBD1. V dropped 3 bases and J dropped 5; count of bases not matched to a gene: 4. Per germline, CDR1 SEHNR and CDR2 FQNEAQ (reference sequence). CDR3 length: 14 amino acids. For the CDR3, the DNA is TGTGCCAGCAGCTTCGGGGACAGTTATCAGCCCCAGCATTTT. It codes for CASSFGDSYQPQHF. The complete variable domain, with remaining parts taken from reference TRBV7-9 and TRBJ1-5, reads DTGVSQNPRHKITKRGQNVTFRCDPISEHNRLYWYRQTLGQGPEFLTYFQNEAQLEKSRLLSDRFSAERPKGSFSTLEIQRTEQGDSAMYLCASSFGDSYQPQHFGDGTRLSIL.

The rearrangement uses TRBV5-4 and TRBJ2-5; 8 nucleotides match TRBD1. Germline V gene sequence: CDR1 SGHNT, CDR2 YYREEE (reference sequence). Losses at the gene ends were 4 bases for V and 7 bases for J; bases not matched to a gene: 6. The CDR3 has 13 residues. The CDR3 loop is CASSPDRAGTQYF. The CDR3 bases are TGTGCCAGCAGCCCGGACAGGGCGGGGACCCAGTACTTC.

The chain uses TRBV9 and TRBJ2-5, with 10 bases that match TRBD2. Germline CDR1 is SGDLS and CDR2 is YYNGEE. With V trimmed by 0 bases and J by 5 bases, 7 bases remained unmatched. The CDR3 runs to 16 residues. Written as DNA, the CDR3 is TGTGCCAGCAGCGTAGCTCAGCGGGGGGGCGTGGAGACCCAGTACTTC. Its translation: CASSVAQRGGVETQYF.

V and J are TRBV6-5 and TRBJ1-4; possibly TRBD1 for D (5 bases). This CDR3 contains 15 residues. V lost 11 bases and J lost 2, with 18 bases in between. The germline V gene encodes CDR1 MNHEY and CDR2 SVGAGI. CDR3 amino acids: CAVGSRGTTNEKLFF. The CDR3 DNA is TGTGCCGTCGGATCCCGGGGGACGACTAATGAAAAACTGTTTTTT.

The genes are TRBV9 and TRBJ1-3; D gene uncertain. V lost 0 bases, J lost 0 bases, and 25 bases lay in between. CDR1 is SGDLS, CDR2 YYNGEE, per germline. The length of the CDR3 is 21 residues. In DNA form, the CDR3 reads TGTGCCAGCAGCGTAGGAGTCCCCGCAGGACTTACCCAAACCTCTGGAAACACCATATATTTT. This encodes CASSVGVPAGLTQTSGNTIYF.

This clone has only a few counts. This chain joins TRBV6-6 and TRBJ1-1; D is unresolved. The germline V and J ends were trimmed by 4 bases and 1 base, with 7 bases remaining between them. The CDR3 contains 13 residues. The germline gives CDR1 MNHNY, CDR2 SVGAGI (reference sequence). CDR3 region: CASSSHSNTEAFF. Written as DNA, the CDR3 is TGTGCCAGCAGTTCGCACTCGAACACTGAAGCTTTCTTT.

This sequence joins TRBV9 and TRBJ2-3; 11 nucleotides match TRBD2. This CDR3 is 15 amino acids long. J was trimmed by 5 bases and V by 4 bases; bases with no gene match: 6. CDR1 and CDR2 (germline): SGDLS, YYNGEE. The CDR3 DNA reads TGTGCCAGCAGCCTAGCGGGGGGCCATGAAGATACGCAGTATTTT. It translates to CASSLAGGHEDTQYF.

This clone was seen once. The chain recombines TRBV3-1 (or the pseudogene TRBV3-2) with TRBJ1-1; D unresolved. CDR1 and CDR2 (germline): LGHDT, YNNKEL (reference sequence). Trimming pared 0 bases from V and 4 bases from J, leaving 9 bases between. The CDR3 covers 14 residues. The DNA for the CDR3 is TGTGCCAGCAGCCAAGATCGGCGGCGCACTGAAGCTTTCTTT. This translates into CASSQDRRRTEAFF.

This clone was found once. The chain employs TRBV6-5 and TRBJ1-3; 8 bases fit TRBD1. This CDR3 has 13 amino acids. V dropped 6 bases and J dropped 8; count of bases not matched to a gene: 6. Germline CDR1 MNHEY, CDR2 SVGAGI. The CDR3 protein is CASSRTGKDTIYF. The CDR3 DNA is TGTGCCAGCAGCCGGACAGGGAAGGACACCATATATTTT.

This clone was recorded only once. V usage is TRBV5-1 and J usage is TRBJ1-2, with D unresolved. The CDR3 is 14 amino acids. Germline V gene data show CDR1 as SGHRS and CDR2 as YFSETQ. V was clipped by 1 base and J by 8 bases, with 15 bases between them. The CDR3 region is CASSLSTTPGGYTF. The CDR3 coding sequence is TGCGCCAGCAGCTTGAGCACTACCCCCGGAGGCTACACCTTC.

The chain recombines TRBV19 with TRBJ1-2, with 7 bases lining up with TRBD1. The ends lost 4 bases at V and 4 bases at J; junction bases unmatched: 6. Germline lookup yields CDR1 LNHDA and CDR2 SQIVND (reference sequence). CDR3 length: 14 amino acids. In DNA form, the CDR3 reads TGTGCCAGTAGTAAAAGACAGGGAGCCTATGGCTACACCTTC. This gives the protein CASSKRQGAYGYTF.

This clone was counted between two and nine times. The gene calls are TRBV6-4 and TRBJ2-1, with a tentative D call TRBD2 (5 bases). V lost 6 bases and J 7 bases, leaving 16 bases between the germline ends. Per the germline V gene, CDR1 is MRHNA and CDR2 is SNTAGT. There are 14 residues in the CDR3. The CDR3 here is CASSAEDGVNEQFF. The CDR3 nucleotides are TGTGCCAGCAGCGCCGAGGACGGGGTGAATGAGCAGTTCTTC.

The CDR3 sequence: CATSRVDWGRGSNQPQHF. As DNA, the CDR3 is TGTGCCACCAGCAGGGTAGACTGGGGCAGGGGAAGCAATCAGCCCCAGCATTTT. J is TRBJ1-5 and V is TRBV15; D is perhaps TRBD1 (6 bases). CDR1 is LNHNV and CDR2 is YYDKDF in the germline V gene (reference sequence). The length of the CDR3 is 18 residues. Trimming removed 3 bases at V and 1 base at J, with 19 bases between. The full variable domain, with the rest looked up from reference TRBV15 and TRBJ1-5, is DAMVIQNPRYQVTQFGKPVTLSCSQTLNHNVMYWYQQKSSQAPKLLFHYYDKDFNNEADTPDNFQSRRPNTSFCFLDIRSPGLGDTAMYLCATSRVDWGRGSNQPQHFGDGTRLSIL.

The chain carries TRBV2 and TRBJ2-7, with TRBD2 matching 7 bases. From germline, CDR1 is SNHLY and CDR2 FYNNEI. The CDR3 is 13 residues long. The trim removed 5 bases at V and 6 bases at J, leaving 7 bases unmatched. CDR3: CASSPRGGIEQYF. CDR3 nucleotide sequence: TGTGCCAGCAGTCCCCGGGGAGGGATCGAGCAGTACTTC.

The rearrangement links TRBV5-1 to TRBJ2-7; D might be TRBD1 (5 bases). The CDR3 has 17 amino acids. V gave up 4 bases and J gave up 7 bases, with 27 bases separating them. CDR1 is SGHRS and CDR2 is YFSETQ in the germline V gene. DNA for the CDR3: TGCGCCAGCAGCACTACACTGCAGGGTCTCCTCTTAGAAGAGCAGTACTTC. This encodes CASSTTLQGLLLEEQYF.

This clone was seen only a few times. The CDR3 bases are TGCGCCAGCAGCTTGGCCGGACAACGTTACTACGAGCAGTACTTC. Translation: CASSLAGQRYYEQYF. The J gene is TRBJ2-7, the V gene TRBV5-1, with D maybe TRBD1 (5 bases). The germline gives CDR1 SGHRS, CDR2 YFSETQ. V lost 0 bases to trimming and J lost 3 bases, with 13 bases between them. There are 15 residues in the CDR3.

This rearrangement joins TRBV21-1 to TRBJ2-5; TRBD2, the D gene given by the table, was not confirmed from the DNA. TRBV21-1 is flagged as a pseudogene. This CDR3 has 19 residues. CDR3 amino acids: CASRKTRGLAEAYQETQYF. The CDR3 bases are TGTGCCAGCAGAAAAACTAGGGGACTAGCGGAAGCCTACCAAGAGACCCAGTACTTC.

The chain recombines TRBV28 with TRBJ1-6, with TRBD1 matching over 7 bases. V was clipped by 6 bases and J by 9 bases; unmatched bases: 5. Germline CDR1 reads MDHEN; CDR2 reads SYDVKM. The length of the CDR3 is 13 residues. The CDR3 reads CASRDRATSPLHF. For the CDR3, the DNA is TGTGCCAGCAGAGACAGGGCAACTTCACCCCTCCACTTT.

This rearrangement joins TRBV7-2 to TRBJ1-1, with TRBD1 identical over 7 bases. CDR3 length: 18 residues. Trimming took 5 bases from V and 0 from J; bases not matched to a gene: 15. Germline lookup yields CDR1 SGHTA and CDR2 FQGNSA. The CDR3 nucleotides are TGTGCCAGCAGCCTACCCGCGACAGGGAAGTCCATGAACACTGAAGCTTTCTTT. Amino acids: CASSLPATGKSMNTEAFF.

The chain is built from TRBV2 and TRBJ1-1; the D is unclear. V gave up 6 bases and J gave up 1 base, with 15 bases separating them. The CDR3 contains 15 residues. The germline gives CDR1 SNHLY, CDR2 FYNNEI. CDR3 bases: TGTGCCAGCAGAGTCGACGAGGGAGGGAACACTGAAGCTTTCTTT. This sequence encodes CASRVDEGGNTEAFF.

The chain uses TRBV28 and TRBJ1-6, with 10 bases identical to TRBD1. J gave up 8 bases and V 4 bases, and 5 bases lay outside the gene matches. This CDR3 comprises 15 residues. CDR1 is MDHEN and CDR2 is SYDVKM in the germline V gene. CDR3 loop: CASSSGDRGDSPLHF. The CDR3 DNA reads TGTGCCAGCAGTTCGGGGGACAGGGGAGATTCACCCCTCCACTTT. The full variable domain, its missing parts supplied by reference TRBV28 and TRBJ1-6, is DVKVTQSSRYLVKRTGEKVFLECVQDMDHENMFWYRQDPGLGLRLIYFSYDVKMKEKGDIPEGYSVSREKKERFSLILESASTNQTSMYLCASSSGDRGDSPLHFGNGTRLTVT.

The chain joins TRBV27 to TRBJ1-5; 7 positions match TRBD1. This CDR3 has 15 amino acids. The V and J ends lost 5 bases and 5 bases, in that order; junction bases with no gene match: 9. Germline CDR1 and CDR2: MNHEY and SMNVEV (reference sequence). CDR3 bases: TGTGCCAGCAGTCCTAGACAGGGTGGACATCAGCCCCAGCATTTT. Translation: CASSPRQGGHQPQHF.

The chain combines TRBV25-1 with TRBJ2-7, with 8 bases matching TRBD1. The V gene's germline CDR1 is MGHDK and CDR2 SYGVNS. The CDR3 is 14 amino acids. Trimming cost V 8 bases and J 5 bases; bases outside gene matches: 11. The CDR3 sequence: CASSRTGIIHEQYF. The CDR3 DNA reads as TGTGCCAGCTCTAGGACAGGGATAATCCACGAGCAGTACTTC.

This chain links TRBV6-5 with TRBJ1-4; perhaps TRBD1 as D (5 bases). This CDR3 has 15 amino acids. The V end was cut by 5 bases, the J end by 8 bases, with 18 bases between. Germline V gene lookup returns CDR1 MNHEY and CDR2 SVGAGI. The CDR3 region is CASSPSGGLQEKLFF. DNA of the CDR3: TGTGCCAGCAGTCCCTCGGGGGGACTACAGGAAAAACTGTTTTTT.